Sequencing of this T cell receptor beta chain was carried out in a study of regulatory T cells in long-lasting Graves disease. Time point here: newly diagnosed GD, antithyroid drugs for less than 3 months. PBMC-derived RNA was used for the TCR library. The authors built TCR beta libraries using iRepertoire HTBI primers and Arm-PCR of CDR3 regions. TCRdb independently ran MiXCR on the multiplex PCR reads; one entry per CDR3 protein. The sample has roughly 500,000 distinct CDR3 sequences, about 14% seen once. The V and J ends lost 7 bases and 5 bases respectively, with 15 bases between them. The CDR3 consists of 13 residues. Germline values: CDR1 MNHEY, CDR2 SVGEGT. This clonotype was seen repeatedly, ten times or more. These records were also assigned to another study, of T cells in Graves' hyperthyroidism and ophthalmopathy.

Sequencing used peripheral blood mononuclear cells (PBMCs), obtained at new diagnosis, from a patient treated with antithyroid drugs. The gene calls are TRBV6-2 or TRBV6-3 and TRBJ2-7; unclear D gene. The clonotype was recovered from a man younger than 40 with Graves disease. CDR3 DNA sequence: TGTGCCAGCACCCTCCCCGGCCGGGACGAGCAGTACTTC. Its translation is CASTLPGRDEQYF.